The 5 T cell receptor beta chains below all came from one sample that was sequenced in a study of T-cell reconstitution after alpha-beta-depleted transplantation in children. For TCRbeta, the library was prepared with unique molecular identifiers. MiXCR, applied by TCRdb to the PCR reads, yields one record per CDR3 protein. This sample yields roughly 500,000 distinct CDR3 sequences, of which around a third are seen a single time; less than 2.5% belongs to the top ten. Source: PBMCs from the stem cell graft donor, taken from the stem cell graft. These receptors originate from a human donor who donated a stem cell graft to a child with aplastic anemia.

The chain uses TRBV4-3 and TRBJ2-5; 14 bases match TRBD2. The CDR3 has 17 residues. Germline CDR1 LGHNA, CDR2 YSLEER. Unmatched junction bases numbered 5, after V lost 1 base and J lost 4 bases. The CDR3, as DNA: TGCGCCAGCAGCCAAGCACCGGGACTAGCGGGGGCAGAGACCCAGTACTTC. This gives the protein CASSQAPGLAGAETQYF.

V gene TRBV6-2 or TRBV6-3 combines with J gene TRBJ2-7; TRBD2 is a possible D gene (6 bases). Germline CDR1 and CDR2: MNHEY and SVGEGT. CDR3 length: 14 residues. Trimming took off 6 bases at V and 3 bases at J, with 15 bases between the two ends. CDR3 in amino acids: CASSRYGGNYEQYV. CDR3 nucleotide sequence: TGTGCCAGCAGCCGCTACGGCGGGAACTACGAGCAGTACGTC.

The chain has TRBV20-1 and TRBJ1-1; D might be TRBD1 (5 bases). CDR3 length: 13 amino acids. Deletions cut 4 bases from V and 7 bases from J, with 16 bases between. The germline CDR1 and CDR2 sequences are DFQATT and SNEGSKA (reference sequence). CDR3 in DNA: TGCAGTGCTACCGATCCTCGGAGGGGTGAAGCTTTCTTT. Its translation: CSATDPRRGEAFF.

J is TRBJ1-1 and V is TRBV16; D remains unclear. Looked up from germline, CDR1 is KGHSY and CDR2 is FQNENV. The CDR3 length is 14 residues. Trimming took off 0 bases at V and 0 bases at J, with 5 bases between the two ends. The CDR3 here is CASSQSRMNTEAFF. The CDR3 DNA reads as TGTGCCAGCAGCCAATCTCGGATGAACACTGAAGCTTTCTTT.

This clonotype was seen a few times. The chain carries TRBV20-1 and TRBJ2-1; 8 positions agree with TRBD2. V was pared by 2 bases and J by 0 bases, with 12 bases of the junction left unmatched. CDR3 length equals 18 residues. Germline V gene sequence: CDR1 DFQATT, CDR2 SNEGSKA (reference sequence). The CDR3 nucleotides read TGCAGTGCTAGATTGGTATCCCCGCGGGGGGTCTCCTACAATGAGCAGTTCTTC. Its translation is CSARLVSPRGVSYNEQFF.